Below, 19 T cell receptor beta chains from the same sample are listed, as sequenced in a study of T cell repertoires in cytomegalovirus infection. Via MiXCR, TCRdb re-called the reads, giving one row per CDR3 protein. Seen here are 150,000 to 200,000 distinct CDR3 sequences, less than 25% observed once, and the top ten hold 25%. No antigen has been assigned to these receptors. Sequenced here: CD8+ T cells from cultured PBMCs, sampled from culture after CMV antigen stimulation. These receptors all stem from a human donor in good health (CMV status not recorded). Some clones in this sample may be carry-over from other donors' samples.

The V and J genes are TRBV27 and TRBJ1-1; D is undetermined. V lost 5 bases, J lost 0 bases, and 7 bases lay in between. The V gene's germline CDR1 is MNHEY and CDR2 SMNVEV (reference sequence). This CDR3 has 13 amino acids. As DNA, the CDR3 is TGTGCCAGCAGTATCAATTTGAACACTGAAGCTTTCTTT. It codes for CASSINLNTEAFF.

V and J are TRBV7-9 and TRBJ1-5; no firm D call. The CDR3 sequence is 14 residues long. CDR1 is SEHNR and CDR2 is FQNEAQ in the germline V gene (reference sequence). Trimming left V 6 bases short and J 4 bases short, with 13 bases between. The CDR3 nucleotides are TGTGCCAGCAGTCTAGACGGCCGGAATCAGCCCCAGCATTTT. It is translated as CASSLDGRNQPQHF.

This clonotype was detected only a few times. The CDR3, as DNA: TGTGCCAGCAGCTTAAGGAGAGGGCGAGATACGCAGTATTTT. Translated, it gives CASSLRRGRDTQYF. The chain combines TRBV7-8 with TRBJ2-3; tentatively, D is TRBD2 (5 bases). Germline CDR1 SGHVS, CDR2 FQNEAQ. The CDR3 is made up of 14 amino acids. Trimming left V 2 bases short and J 5 bases short, with 11 bases between.

The V and J genes are TRBV14 and TRBJ2-6; D is unclear. The length of the CDR3 is 16 residues. The ends were cut back, 5 bases at V and 1 base at J, with 12 bases in the middle. Germline CDR1 is SGHDN and CDR2 is FVKESK. CDR3 region: CASSSLEGSGANVLTF. CDR3 nucleotides: TGTGCCAGCAGCTCGTTGGAAGGGTCTGGGGCCAACGTCCTGACTTTC.

This clonotype was detected a few times. The V and J genes are TRBV12-3 or TRBV12-4 and TRBJ2-3; 10 positions agree with TRBD2. The CDR3 sequence is 14 residues long. The trim removed 5 bases at V and 5 bases at J, leaving 4 bases unmatched. CDR3 nucleotides: TGTGCCAGCAGTCCTAGCGGGAGCGGAGATACGCAGTATTTT. Protein sequence: CASSPSGSGDTQYF.

Only a few counts were recorded for this clonotype. This chain joins TRBV27 and TRBJ1-2; 7 positions match TRBD1. The CDR3 consists of 14 residues. J lost 2 bases, V lost 5 bases, and 5 bases had no gene match. Germline V gives CDR1 MNHEY, CDR2 SMNVEV (reference sequence). The CDR3, as DNA: TGTGCCAGCAGTGGGGGACAGCCAAACTATGGCTACACCTTC. Residues: CASSGGQPNYGYTF.

V is TRBV20-1 and J is TRBJ1-3, with D perhaps matching TRBD1 (5 bases). Germline V gives CDR1 DFQATT, CDR2 SNEGSKA (reference sequence). Deletions cut 6 bases from V and 0 bases from J, with 21 bases between. CDR3 length: 17 amino acids. The CDR3 DNA is TGCAGTGCCCCGCGGAGAGGGATGGGGCTCTCTGGAAACACCATATATTTT. Translating gives CSAPRRGMGLSGNTIYF.

This rearrangement joins TRBV7-2 to TRBJ2-2; the D gene is possibly TRBD2 (6 bases). Trimming removed 3 bases at V and 8 bases at J, with 31 bases between. Germline values: CDR1 SGHTA, CDR2 FQGNSA. The CDR3 spans 20 residues. Written as DNA, the CDR3 is TGTGCCAGCAGCTTTGGGGACTCCGACATTCATCCGGCGAGGCCGGGGGAGCTGTTTTTT. It specifies CASSFGDSDIHPARPGELFF.

The chain links TRBV7-2 to TRBJ2-7; 12 bases are shared with TRBD2. V lost 6 bases to trimming and J lost 4 bases; unmatched junction nucleotides: 7. This CDR3 is built from 15 residues. The germline gives CDR1 SGHTA, CDR2 FQGNSA. CDR3 protein: CASSYLAGGKYEQYF. CDR3 in DNA: TGTGCCAGCAGTTACCTAGCGGGGGGGAAGTACGAGCAGTACTTC.

The chain carries TRBV7-2 and TRBJ2-5; 8 bases agree with TRBD2. Germline CDR1 SGHTA, CDR2 FQGNSA. The CDR3 runs 16 residues. Unmatched junction bases numbered 9, after V lost 3 bases and J lost 3 bases. CDR3 nucleotides: TGTGCCAGCAGCTTCGACATTACAGCGGGGGAAGAGACCCAGTACTTC. As protein: CASSFDITAGEETQYF.

Many counts were recorded for this clonotype. The rearrangement uses TRBV7-8 and TRBJ1-1; D is possibly TRBD1 (6 bases). Germline assignment: CDR1 SGHVS and CDR2 FQNEAQ. This CDR3 is built from 17 residues. The V gene lost 2 bases and the J gene lost 0 bases, with 16 bases spanning the gap. For the CDR3, the DNA is TGTGCCAGCAGCTTAAGGGGACATAAATACTTGAACACTGAAGCTTTCTTT. Its protein product is CASSLRGHKYLNTEAFF.

The chain uses TRBV7-9 and TRBJ1-5; D gene unclear. Deletions cut 3 bases from V and 4 bases from J, with 10 bases between. The germline gives CDR1 SEHNR, CDR2 FQNEAQ (reference sequence). CDR3 length equals 14 residues. The CDR3 coding sequence is TGTGCCAGCAGCTTTCTCGATCCGAATCAGCCCCAGCATTTT. It encodes CASSFLDPNQPQHF.

The chain couples TRBV4-3 to TRBJ2-1; perhaps TRBD1 as D (5 bases). V gave up 1 base and J gave up 3 bases, with 7 bases separating them. Germline values: CDR1 LGHNA, CDR2 YSLEER. The length of the CDR3 is 14 residues. CDR3 region: CASSQGGLYNEQFF. CDR3 coding DNA: TGCGCCAGCAGCCAAGGGGGCCTCTACAATGAGCAGTTCTTC.

V usage is TRBV27 and J usage is TRBJ2-4; D is ambiguous. The V and J ends lost 2 bases and 0 bases respectively, with 14 bases between them. From germline, CDR1 is MNHEY and CDR2 SMNVEV (reference sequence). The CDR3 runs 17 residues. The CDR3 nucleotides read TGTGCCAGCAGTTTACGAGGTCCTGGATTAGCCAAAAACATTCAGTACTTC. Amino acids: CASSLRGPGLAKNIQYF.

The genes are TRBV6-1 and TRBJ2-7; tentatively, D is TRBD2 (6 bases). The CDR3 has 17 residues. Germline CDR1 reads MNHNS; CDR2 reads SASEGT. V was clipped by 0 bases and J by 2 bases, with 17 bases between them. The CDR3: CASSEAGWGVGPYEQYF. Here the CDR3 DNA reads TGTGCCAGCAGTGAAGCGGGGTGGGGGGTTGGGCCCTACGAGCAGTACTTC.

This clonotype was detected only a few times. The V call is TRBV7-2, the J call TRBJ1-1, with TRBD1 matching over 8 bases. The CDR3 is made up of 14 amino acids. The ends lost 4 bases at V and 6 bases at J; junction bases unmatched: 7. Germline V gives CDR1 SGHTA, CDR2 FQGNSA. This CDR3 is CASSSDREVPEAFF. CDR3 sequence (DNA): TGTGCCAGCAGCTCGGACAGGGAGGTACCTGAAGCTTTCTTT. Using reference TRBV7-2 and TRBJ1-1 for the parts outside the CDR3, the full variable domain is GAGVSQSPSNKVTEKGKDVELRCDPISGHTALYWYRQSLGQGLEFLIYFQGNSAPDKSGLPSDRFSAERTGGSVSTLTIQRTQQEDSAVYLCASSSDREVPEAFFGQGTRLTVV.

The chain recombines TRBV12-3 or TRBV12-4 with TRBJ2-7, with D possibly TRBD1 on 5 matching bases. Between the trimmed V and J ends, which lost 7 bases and 1 base, there was a span of 20 bases. This CDR3 has 16 residues. The CDR3 loop is CASTLGVSDASYEQYF. In nucleotides, the CDR3 is TGTGCCAGCACCTTAGGGGTTTCCGACGCATCCTACGAGCAGTACTTC.

With respect to this clonotype: One junction end does not reproduce the germline sequence, and a read error may be involved. V is TRBV7-9 and J is TRBJ1-1, with 10 bases aligning to TRBD1. Germline V CDR1 and CDR2: SEHNR, FQNEAQ (reference sequence). The length of the CDR3 is 13 residues. The CDR3: CASSLVDRGAGFF. Written as DNA, the CDR3 is TGTGCCAGCAGCCTGGTGGACAGGGGGGCCGGTTTTTTT.

The CDR3 here is CATRMSSKETQYF. CDR3 sequence (DNA): TGTGCCACCAGGATGAGTTCGAAGGAGACCCAGTACTTC. The rearrangement joins TRBV15 to TRBJ2-5; unclear D gene. Germline lookup yields CDR1 LNHNV and CDR2 YYDKDF (reference sequence). V lost 6 bases and J 5 bases, leaving 13 bases between the germline ends. CDR3 length equals 13 residues.